A single TCR beta chain is shown here with its context. This sample is drawn from a study of shared clonotypes between healthy human individuals. Unsorted PBMC replicate PCRs drew on around 270 ng DNA, representing 25,000 to 30,000 T cell genomes. In the source study's methods: Without quality scores, immunoSEQ junctional reads could not be filtered like full-length reads. The repertoire was sequenced with immunoSEQ multiplex PCR; TCRdb's copy has only in-frame clones and lacks some. V and J calls and clone size are copied from that table; D and trimming were computed from the DNA. The table has about 480,000 clones, 60% to 80% seen once. This CDR3 is 13 amino acids long. Germline assignment: CDR1 SNHLY and CDR2 FYNNEI. The V and J ends lost 3 bases and 4 bases respectively, with 7 bases between them.

Sequences were obtained from PBMCs. This chain links TRBV2 with TRBJ1-5, with unresolved D. This clonotype was obtained from a middle-aged woman in good health. Some clones in this sample may be carry-over from other donors' samples. The CDR3 nucleotides are TGTGCCAGCAGTGAGCGTGAAAATCAGCCCCAGCATTTT. This codes for CASSERENQPQHF.